One sample yielded the 27 T cell receptor beta chains listed below, sequenced in a study of early T cells in non-severe SARS-CoV-2 infection (dated by TCRdb to the early 2020s). The library was produced with 5' RACE. Data came from a NextSeq 500. The raw public data were reprocessed by TCRdb itself: fastp quality trimming at Q25, MiXCR clonotype calling, in-frame beta chains only. CDR3 protein duplicates are merged, each entry listing the most common genes and DNA. In all, the sample holds 60,000 to 85,000 distinct CDR3 sequences, and about 14% of those were seen once. The ten largest make up around 12% of the sample. The specimen sequenced was whole blood. Receptor source: an adult who was a healthcare worker with PCR-confirmed SARS-CoV-2 infection or an uninfected control (not recorded which).

This clonotype has a count of ten or more. The V and J genes are TRBV29-1 and TRBJ1-4; TRBD1 agrees at 10 bases. After removal of 6 bases from V and 6 bases from J, the junction contained 7 bases not matched to a gene. Per germline, CDR1 SQVTM and CDR2 ANQGSEA. The CDR3 consists of 14 residues. The CDR3 sequence: CSVAPGQGYEKLFF. The CDR3 DNA reads as TGCAGCGTCGCTCCGGGACAGGGGTATGAAAAACTGTTTTTT.

In this sample, this clonotype turned up many times. The V gene is TRBV25-1, the J gene TRBJ1-1; D is ambiguous. V was cut by 3 bases and J by 1 base, with 9 bases left in between. Germline V gene data show CDR1 as MGHDK and CDR2 as SYGVNS. The CDR3 is 14 amino acids. This chain's CDR3 is CASSEVSPNTEAFF. CDR3 coding DNA: TGTGCCAGCAGTGAGGTCAGCCCGAACACTGAAGCTTTCTTT.

The gene calls are TRBV4-3 and TRBJ2-1, with D perhaps matching TRBD2 (5 bases). CDR3 length: 14 amino acids. Germline values: CDR1 LGHNA, CDR2 YSLEER. V was shortened by 0 bases and J by 8 bases, with 11 bases between the two germline ends. The CDR3 is CASSQERAVDEQFF. CDR3 DNA sequence: TGCGCCAGCAGCCAAGAGAGGGCGGTGGATGAGCAGTTCTTC.

This clonotype was picked up many times. The V and J genes are TRBV27 and TRBJ2-1; TRBD2 matches at 14 bases. Losses at the gene ends were 5 bases for V and 8 bases for J; bases not matched to a gene: 5. The CDR3 is made up of 15 amino acids. Germline CDR1 is MNHEY and CDR2 is SMNVEV (reference sequence). The CDR3 nucleotides read TGTGCCAGCAGTCGGGGACTAGCGGGGGTTGATGAGCAGTTCTTC. Protein: CASSRGLAGVDEQFF.

This sequence joins TRBV10-3 and TRBJ1-6; TRBD1 aligns across 8 bases. The CDR3 extends over 14 amino acids. The junction had 5 bases not matched to a gene; V was cut back by 6 bases and J by 7 bases. Germline CDR1 and CDR2: ENHRY and SYGVKD. CDR3 loop: CAIRVGQENSPLHF. Written as DNA, the CDR3 is TGTGCCATCAGAGTGGGACAGGAGAATTCACCCCTCCACTTT.

This clonotype was counted many times. The genes are TRBV11-2 and TRBJ1-1, with D unclear. The CDR3 extends over 15 amino acids. V lost 0 bases and J lost 4, with 12 bases in between. Germline CDR1 is SGHAT and CDR2 is FQNNGV. The CDR3 sequence: CASSLDLSGITEAFF. CDR3 bases: TGTGCCAGCAGCTTAGATCTTTCGGGGATCACTGAAGCTTTCTTT.

The chain recombines TRBV7-9 with TRBJ1-2, with D hard to call. Germline-derived CDR1 and CDR2 are SEHNR and FQNEAQ (reference sequence). Trimming removed 2 bases at V and 6 bases at J, with 10 bases between. The CDR3 loop spans 13 amino acids. The CDR3 protein is CASSLSQRDGYTF. CDR3 coding DNA: TGTGCCAGCAGCTTATCCCAGCGCGATGGCTACACCTTC.

This clonotype has only a few counts. Compared with germline, one end of the junction differs, possibly owing to a read error. The chain couples TRBV4-1 to TRBJ1-1; D gene unclear. The CDR3 is 16 amino acids. Per the germline V gene, CDR1 is MGHRA and CDR2 is YSYEKL. This CDR3 reads CASRQDRSSMNTEAFF. CDR3 DNA sequence: TGCGCCAGCAGACAAGATAGGTCTTCCATGAACACTGAAGCTTTCTTT.

The chain couples TRBV14 to TRBJ2-7; maybe TRBD2 (5 bases). V shed 0 bases and J shed 6 bases, with 15 bases lying between them. This CDR3 comprises 15 residues. The germline CDR1 and CDR2 sequences are SGHDN and FVKESK. This chain's CDR3 is CASSQELRAQGEQYF. CDR3 nucleotide sequence: TGTGCCAGCAGCCAAGAATTGAGGGCCCAAGGCGAGCAGTACTTC. Based on the CDR3 plus reference TRBV14 and TRBJ2-7, the full variable domain is EAGVTQFPSHSVIEKGQTVTLRCDPISGHDNLYWYRRVMGKEIKFLLHFVKESKQDESGMPNNRFLAERTGGTYSTLKVQPAELEDSGVYFCASSQELRAQGEQYFGPGTRLTVT.

The V and J genes are TRBV7-6 and TRBJ2-7; 10 nucleotides match TRBD1. The CDR3 loop spans 13 amino acids. V lost 5 bases to trimming and J lost 5 bases; unmatched junction nucleotides: 3. Germline-derived CDR1 and CDR2 are SGHVS and FNYEAQ. CDR3 region: CASSRGQGNEQYF. Written as DNA, the CDR3 is TGTGCCAGCAGCCGGGGACAGGGGAACGAGCAGTACTTC.

The chain recombines TRBV5-5 with TRBJ2-1; 8 nucleotides line up with TRBD2. This CDR3 contains 16 residues. CDR1 SGHKS and CDR2 YYEKEE come from the germline V gene (reference sequence). J was trimmed by 4 bases and V by 0 bases; bases with no gene match: 6. The CDR3 coding sequence is TGTGCCAGCAGCTTGGCCCTCGCGGGGGGTTACAATGAGCAGTTCTTC. This codes for CASSLALAGGYNEQFF. Full variable domain (outside the CDR3, taken from reference TRBV5-5 and TRBJ2-1): DAGVTQSPTHLIKTRGQQVTLRCSPISGHKSVSWYQQVLGQGPQFIFQYYEKEERGRGNFPDRFSARQFPNYSSELNVNALLLGDSALYLCASSLALAGGYNEQFFGPGTRLTVL.

This clonotype came up a few times. The chain links TRBV6-5 to TRBJ2-1, with D unclear. The V gene's germline CDR1 is MNHEY and CDR2 SVGAGI. This CDR3 has 15 residues. V was shortened by 2 bases and J by 4 bases, with 12 bases between the two germline ends. In DNA form, the CDR3 reads TGTGCCAGCAGTTACAAGCCTTACAGTTACAATGAGCAGTTCTTC. Its protein product is CASSYKPYSYNEQFF.

This clonotype was seen more than once but under ten times. This chain's CDR3 is CASRAAAGRREQYF. CDR3 DNA: TGTGCCAGTAGGGCGGCGGCAGGACGACGCGAGCAGTACTTC. V is TRBV19 and J is TRBJ2-7; D gene unclear. V was pared by 6 bases and J by 6 bases, with 18 bases between. CDR3 length: 14 residues. CDR1 and CDR2 from the germline V gene are LNHDA and SQIVND (reference sequence). The full variable domain, rest sourced from reference TRBV19 and TRBJ2-7, is DGGITQSPKYLFRKEGQNVTLSCEQNLNHDAMYWYRQDPGQGLRLIYYSQIVNDFQKGDIAEGYSVSREKKESFPLTVTSAQKNPTAFYLCASRAAAGRREQYFGPGTRLTVT.

This clonotype has a handful of counts. The rearrangement links TRBV20-1 to TRBJ2-2; D perhaps matches TRBD2 (5 bases). Germline CDR1 and CDR2: DFQATT and SNEGSKA (reference sequence). The germline V and J ends were trimmed by 1 base and 8 bases, with 14 bases remaining between them. The CDR3 loop spans 14 amino acids. DNA for the CDR3: TGCAGTGCTAGAGCGCCTAGCAATCGGGGGGAGCTGTTTTTT. Translation: CSARAPSNRGELFF.

CDR3: CASSYSPTSGSTYEQYF. Written as DNA, the CDR3 is TGTGCCAGCAGTTACTCTCCAACTAGCGGGTCCACCTACGAGCAGTACTTC. J is TRBJ2-7 and V is TRBV6-5; 9 bases align to TRBD2. Germline-derived CDR1 and CDR2 are MNHEY and SVGAGI. The CDR3 has 17 residues. Trimming cost V 0 bases and J 2 bases; bases outside gene matches: 8.

This clonotype was recorded a few times. The J gene is TRBJ1-2, the V gene TRBV21-1. TRBV21-1 is given as a pseudogene. There are 19 residues in the CDR3. DNA for the CDR3: TGTGCCAGCAGCAGAAAAGCGGCAGGCGAGTTTGTAGATTGCTATGGCTACACCTTC. Encoded protein: CASSRKAAGEFVDCYGYTF.

The chain joins TRBV6-2 or TRBV6-3 to TRBJ2-1, with 7 bases that match TRBD2. This CDR3 region has 19 residues. Per the germline V gene, CDR1 is MNHEY and CDR2 is SVGEGT. V lost 10 bases and J lost 0; bases outside the gene matches: 21. CDR3 in DNA: TGTGCCACCCAAACTCGGGAACTAGCGCCGAATTCCTCCTACAATGAGCAGTTCTTC. Encoded protein: CATQTRELAPNSSYNEQFF.

This clonotype was observed a few times. The gene calls are TRBV19 and TRBJ1-2; D ambiguous. The CDR3 runs 13 residues. Trimming removed 1 base at V and 4 bases at J, with 7 bases between. CDR1 LNHDA and CDR2 SQIVND come from the germline V gene (reference sequence). This CDR3 is CASSIGRLYGYTF. CDR3 DNA: TGTGCCAGTAGTATAGGACGACTCTATGGCTACACCTTC.

The sample holds a few counts of this clonotype. CDR3 region: CASSQDAPLAGLNNEQFF. The CDR3 DNA follows: TGCGCCAGCAGCCAAGACGCCCCACTAGCGGGTCTCAACAATGAGCAGTTCTTC. V and J are TRBV4-3 and TRBJ2-1; 9 nucleotides agree with TRBD2. The CDR3 has 18 amino acids. Losses at the gene ends were 0 bases for V and 5 bases for J; bases not matched to a gene: 11. Germline CDR1 is LGHNA and CDR2 is YSLEER.

The chain links TRBV2 to TRBJ2-7, with TRBD1 as a possible D gene (6 bases). The CDR3 length is 12 residues. V lost 7 bases, J lost 2 bases, and 9 bases lay in between. CDR1 and CDR2 from the germline V gene are SNHLY and FYNNEI. The CDR3 nucleotides are TGTGCCAGCAAGACAGGAGCCTACGAGCAGTACTTC. Its protein product is CASKTGAYEQYF.

The J gene is TRBJ2-5, the V gene TRBV11-2; D is undetermined. CDR3 length: 12 residues. With 2 bases removed from V and 5 bases from J, the gap between germline ends came to 6 bases. Germline CDR1 is SGHAT and CDR2 is FQNNGV. The CDR3 nucleotides read TGTGCCAGCAGCTTACTTCTGGAGACCCAGTACTTC. Its protein is CASSLLLETQYF.

There are a few counts of this clonotype. The chain carries TRBV27 and TRBJ1-6, with D maybe TRBD1 (5 bases). V lost 5 bases to trimming and J lost 6 bases, with 11 bases between them. Per germline, CDR1 MNHEY and CDR2 SMNVEV (reference sequence). This CDR3 is built from 14 residues. CDR3 coding DNA: TGTGCCAGCAGTGTCGGGACGGTTAATTCACCCCTCCACTTT. It encodes CASSVGTVNSPLHF.

A remark on this clonotype: This sequence may be a read error, since a much larger clone differs from it by one base. This chain connects TRBV12-3 or TRBV12-4 to TRBJ2-7, with TRBD2 matching 13 bases. The CDR3 is made up of 17 amino acids. V dropped 6 bases and J dropped 9; count of bases not matched to a gene: 17. The CDR3: CASRPGLAGTTADVQYF. Here the CDR3 DNA reads TGTGCCAGCAGACCGGGACTAGCGGGGACTACGGCTGACGTGCAGTACTTC.

The chain couples TRBV29-1 to TRBJ1-1; maybe TRBD1 (5 bases). V lost 6 bases, J lost 6 bases, and 14 bases lay in between. The CDR3 is 12 residues long. Germline values: CDR1 SQVTM, CDR2 ANQGSEA. CDR3 amino acids: CSVLNQGPEAFF. CDR3 coding DNA: TGCAGCGTACTAAACCAGGGCCCTGAAGCTTTCTTT.

The chain couples TRBV29-1 to TRBJ2-6; D might be TRBD1 (6 bases). CDR3 length: 14 amino acids. Trimming cost V 7 bases and J 4 bases, with 14 bases left between them. Germline loops: CDR1 SQVTM, CDR2 ANQGSEA. The DNA of the CDR3 is TGCAGCGCCCAACAGGGTACCGGGGCCAACGTCCTGACTTTC. It translates to CSAQQGTGANVLTF.

There are many counts of this clonotype. This chain uses TRBV9 with TRBJ2-2; tentatively, D is TRBD2 (6 bases). The germline V gene has CDR1 SGDLS and CDR2 YYNGEE. The CDR3 contains 16 residues. The V end was cut by 4 bases, the J end by 0 bases, with 13 bases between. The CDR3 DNA reads as TGTGCCAGCAGCTCCTCGGGGGTGCCGAACACCGGGGAGCTGTTTTTT. Its protein product is CASSSSGVPNTGELFF. Looking up the rest from reference TRBV9 and TRBJ2-2 gives the full variable domain: DSGVTQTPKHLITATGQRVTLRCSPRSGDLSVYWYQQSLDQGLQFLIQYYNGEERAKGNILERFSAQQFPDLHSELNLSSLELGDSALYFCASSSSGVPNTGELFFGEGSRLTVL.

This clonotype has more than one count but fewer than ten. The rearrangement joins TRBV19 to TRBJ1-2; 9 bases are shared with TRBD1. From germline, CDR1 is LNHDA and CDR2 SQIVND (reference sequence). The CDR3 consists of 14 residues. Trimming removed 6 bases from V and 7 bases from J; junction bases left unmatched: 9. The CDR3 protein is CASRSSGTGFGYTF. The CDR3 DNA sequence: TGTGCCAGTAGGAGTTCCGGGACAGGGTTTGGCTACACCTTC.